These 26 T cell receptor beta chains came from one sample sequenced in a study of blood T cell repertoires in COVID-19. The table came from immunoSEQ multiplex PCR; TCRdb's copy has only in-frame clones and leaves some out. Seen here are around 180,000 clones, roughly nine tenths observed once, and the top ten hold over 2%. The sample consisted of PBMCs or T cells enriched from blood (not recorded which). These TCRs come from a middle-aged woman with acute COVID-19.

The chain joins TRBV5-1 to TRBJ2-7, with 9 bases identical to TRBD1. The CDR3 is 14 residues long. V trimming: 0 bases; J trimming: 6 bases; junction bases outside the gene matches: 4. CDR1 and CDR2 from the germline V gene are SGHRS and YFSETQ. The CDR3 region is CASSLGDRVGEQYF. The CDR3 nucleotides read TGCGCCAGCAGCTTGGGGGACAGGGTCGGCGAGCAGTACTTC.

The V gene is TRBV6-5, the J gene TRBJ2-1, with 9 positions matching TRBD2. The J segment lost 7 bases and the V segment lost 4 bases, leaving 8 bases of the junction unmatched. The germline V gene encodes CDR1 MNHEY and CDR2 SVGAGI. The CDR3 extends over 15 amino acids. The CDR3 sequence: CASSFIAGEGNEQFF. DNA for the CDR3: TGTGCCAGCAGTTTTATAGCGGGAGAGGGGAATGAGCAGTTCTTC.

The chain couples TRBV11-2 to TRBJ2-1, with unresolved D. The CDR3 length is 13 residues. Germline V CDR1 and CDR2: SGHAT, FQNNGV. V lost 0 bases to trimming and J lost 4 bases, with 4 bases between them. The CDR3 reads CASSLEQYNEQFF. DNA of the CDR3: TGTGCCAGCAGCTTAGAACAGTACAATGAGCAGTTCTTC.

This clone came up once. The V call is TRBV5-4, the J call TRBJ2-2, with D possibly matching TRBD1 (6 bases). Trimming removed 4 bases at V and 5 bases at J, with 21 bases between. The CDR3 is 17 amino acids. Germline loops: CDR1 SGHNT, CDR2 YYREEE (reference sequence). As DNA, the CDR3 is TGTGCCAGCAGCGTTGAAATTATGGGGGCTTCAACCGGGGAGCTGTTTTTT. As protein: CASSVEIMGASTGELFF.

V is TRBV6-5 and J is TRBJ2-1; 7 positions agree with TRBD2. With 6 bases clipped from V and 10 bases from J, the junction kept 9 bases outside the gene matches. The CDR3 contains 13 residues. Looked up from germline, CDR1 is MNHEY and CDR2 is SVGAGI. CDR3 nucleotides: TGTGCCAGCAGGACTTCTAGCGGAGCCGAGCAGTTCTTC. Encoded protein: CASRTSSGAEQFF.

The chain employs TRBV5-1 and TRBJ2-2, with D unresolved. The CDR3 totals 15 residues. Trimming stripped 0 bases from V and 1 base from J, with 7 bases between. CDR1 is SGHRS, CDR2 YFSETQ, per germline. The CDR3 bases are TGCGCCAGCAGCTTGGACCCGAGGAACACCGGGGAGCTGTTTTTT. Its translation: CASSLDPRNTGELFF.

This clone was detected once. The CDR3 loop is CASSESTGVNNSPLHF. For the CDR3, the DNA is TGTGCCAGCAGTGAATCGACAGGGGTGAATAATTCACCCCTCCACTTT. The rearrangement links TRBV2 to TRBJ1-6, with 8 nucleotides matching TRBD1. CDR3 length equals 16 residues. The V gene end was trimmed by 2 bases and the J gene end by 5 bases; junction bases not matched to a gene: 5. Germline-derived CDR1 and CDR2 are SNHLY and FYNNEI.

The J gene is TRBJ1-1, the V gene TRBV28, with 8 bases matching TRBD1. V lost 4 bases and J lost 5; bases outside the gene matches: 6. The CDR3 runs to 14 residues. Germline V gene lookup returns CDR1 MDHEN and CDR2 SYDVKM. The CDR3 loop is CASSSQGARTEAFF. CDR3 coding DNA: TGTGCCAGCAGTTCCCAGGGGGCGCGGACTGAAGCTTTCTTT. Supplemented by reference TRBV28 and TRBJ1-1, the full variable domain reads DVKVTQSSRYLVKRTGEKVFLECVQDMDHENMFWYRQDPGLGLRLIYFSYDVKMKEKGDIPEGYSVSREKKERFSLILESASTNQTSMYLCASSSQGARTEAFFGQGTRLTVV.

This clone appeared many times. The V gene is TRBV4-3, the J gene TRBJ2-1; possible D gene TRBD1, 6 bases. The CDR3 is 16 residues long. Germline values: CDR1 LGHNA, CDR2 YSLEER. The ends were cut back, 2 bases at V and 7 bases at J, with 18 bases in the middle. The CDR3 loop reads CASSQSQHQGGNEQFF. CDR3 bases: TGCGCCAGCAGCCAATCCCAGCACCAAGGGGGTAATGAGCAGTTCTTC.

This clone came up once. J is TRBJ1-4 and V is TRBV7-2; the D gene is possibly TRBD1 (6 bases). Trimming removed 1 base from V and 7 bases from J, with 13 bases in between. Germline CDR1 SGHTA, CDR2 FQGNSA. The CDR3 spans 15 residues. Written as DNA, the CDR3 is TGTGCCAGCAGCTTAGGGTTAGGGGGGGGTGAAAAACTGTTTTTT. It specifies CASSLGLGGGEKLFF.

This rearrangement joins TRBV11-3 to TRBJ2-7; D unresolved. CDR1 is SGHNT, CDR2 YENEEA, per germline. This CDR3 spans 8 amino acids. Between the trimmed V and J ends, which lost 2 bases and 12 bases, there was a span of 2 bases. The CDR3 loop reads CASSLRYF. The CDR3 DNA follows: TGTGCCAGCAGCTTACGGTACTTC.

This chain uses TRBV27 with TRBJ1-6; D may be TRBD1 (6 bases). Trimming removed 2 bases at V and 7 bases at J, with 6 bases between. Germline-derived CDR1 and CDR2 are MNHEY and SMNVEV (reference sequence). The CDR3 is 13 amino acids. CDR3 sequence reads: CASSLGGNSPLHF. The CDR3 region has the DNA TGTGCCAGCAGTTTAGGGGGCAATTCACCCCTCCACTTT.

This clone appeared a few times. The chain joins TRBV5-5 to TRBJ1-1; TRBD1 is a possible D gene (6 bases). Germline V gene lookup returns CDR1 SGHKS and CDR2 YYEKEE (reference sequence). This CDR3 contains 14 residues. Trimming left V 5 bases short and J 2 bases short, with 13 bases between. Here the CDR3 DNA reads TGTGCCAGCAGAGGGGACACAGTAAACACTGAAGCTTTCTTT. Encoded protein: CASRGDTVNTEAFF.

The chain joins TRBV24-1 to TRBJ2-3; 12 bases fit TRBD2. Looked up from germline, CDR1 is KGHDR and CDR2 is SFDVKD. J lost 4 bases, V lost 3 bases, and 4 bases had no gene match. The CDR3 is 16 amino acids. The CDR3 is CATSDTASGGADTQYF. As DNA, the CDR3 is TGTGCCACCAGTGATACGGCTAGCGGGGGGGCAGATACGCAGTATTTT.

The rearrangement uses TRBV6-5 and TRBJ1-6, with 8 bases fitting TRBD1. This CDR3 comprises 14 residues. CDR1 and CDR2 (germline): MNHEY, SVGAGI. Unmatched junction bases numbered 6, after V lost 5 bases and J lost 9 bases. Written as DNA, the CDR3 is TGTGCCAGCAGTAGACAGACAGGGGCTTCACCCCTCCACTTT. It encodes CASSRQTGASPLHF.

V and J are TRBV3-1 (or the pseudogene TRBV3-2) and TRBJ2-7; 7 positions match TRBD2. Germline V CDR1 and CDR2: LGHDT, YNNKEL (reference sequence). The CDR3 extends over 16 amino acids. V gave up 4 bases and J gave up 4 bases; unmatched junction bases: 13. CDR3 nucleotides: TGTGCCAGCAGCCCGACCCCGTCCAGCGGGACGTACGAGCAGTACTTC. Translating it yields CASSPTPSSGTYEQYF.

This sequence joins TRBV28 and TRBJ2-3, with 12 positions matching TRBD2. V shed 6 bases, J shed 1 base, and the junction held 2 bases outside the gene matches. The CDR3 loop spans 15 amino acids. Germline V lookup: CDR1 MDHEN, CDR2 SYDVKM. CDR3 amino acids: CASRSSGGGTDTQYF. The CDR3 DNA sequence: TGTGCCAGCAGGTCTAGCGGGGGGGGCACAGATACGCAGTATTTT. The full variable domain, completed using reference TRBV28 and TRBJ2-3, is DVKVTQSSRYLVKRTGEKVFLECVQDMDHENMFWYRQDPGLGLRLIYFSYDVKMKEKGDIPEGYSVSREKKERFSLILESASTNQTSMYLCASRSSGGGTDTQYFGPGTRLTVL.

The rearrangement links TRBV5-1 to TRBJ2-5; possible D gene TRBD2, 5 bases. Trimming left V 0 bases short and J 1 base short, with 13 bases between. Germline CDR1 and CDR2: SGHRS and YFSETQ. The CDR3 loop spans 16 amino acids. Here the CDR3 DNA reads TGCGCCAGCAGCTTGGCAAGCGGCCTCCTCCAAGAGACCCAGTACTTC. Amino acids: CASSLASGLLQETQYF. Together with reference TRBV5-1 and TRBJ2-5, the CDR3 gives the full variable domain: KAGVTQTPRYLIKTRGQQVTLSCSPISGHRSVSWYQQTPGQGLQFLFEYFSETQRNKGNFPGRFSGRQFSNSRSEMNVSTLELGDSALYLCASSLASGLLQETQYFGPGTRLLVL.

CDR3 sequence reads: CASRPRTGGNEQFF. The CDR3 coding sequence is TGTGCCAGCAGACCCCGGACAGGGGGAAATGAGCAGTTCTTC. V usage is TRBV2 and J usage is TRBJ2-1; 10 nucleotides align to TRBD1. The V gene's germline CDR1 is SNHLY and CDR2 FYNNEI. The CDR3 consists of 14 residues. After removal of 6 bases from V and 7 bases from J, the junction contained 6 bases not matched to a gene.

This clone was found a few times. V is TRBV4-2 and J is TRBJ2-7; unclear D gene. Germline values: CDR1 LGHNA, CDR2 YNFKEQ. V was pared by 3 bases and J by 2 bases, with 11 bases between. This CDR3 has 14 amino acids. CDR3 in DNA: TGTGCCAGCAGCCAGGGCACACCTCCCTACGAGCAGTACTTC. Protein: CASSQGTPPYEQYF.

The chain recombines TRBV2 with TRBJ1-4; 7 positions agree with TRBD1. This CDR3 is 16 amino acids long. Trimming took 9 bases from V and 2 from J; bases not matched to a gene: 12. Germline assignment: CDR1 SNHLY and CDR2 FYNNEI. CDR3: CASGETGIGTNEKLFF. The CDR3 region has the DNA TGTGCCAGTGGGGAGACAGGGATCGGGACTAATGAAAAACTGTTTTTT. Full variable domain (rest looked up from reference TRBV2 and TRBJ1-4): EPEVTQTPSHQVTQMGQEVILRCVPISNHLYFYWYRQILGQKVEFLVSFYNNEISEKSEIFDDQFSVERPDGSNFTLKIRSTKLEDSAMYFCASGETGIGTNEKLFFGSGTQLSVL.

CDR3 protein: CASSLTGGDEQETQYF. DNA for the CDR3: TGCGCCAGCAGCTTGACAGGGGGCGACGAGCAAGAGACCCAGTACTTC. This sequence joins TRBV5-1 and TRBJ2-5; TRBD1 aligns across 9 bases. The V gene end was trimmed by 1 base and the J gene end by 2 bases; junction bases not matched to a gene: 6. From germline, CDR1 is SGHRS and CDR2 YFSETQ. CDR3 length: 16 residues.

There are a few counts of this clone. This chain links TRBV9 with TRBJ1-2, with D possibly being TRBD1 (5 bases). Germline V CDR1 and CDR2: SGDLS, YYNGEE. This CDR3 comprises 15 residues. V dropped 3 bases and J dropped 1 base, with 13 bases sitting between them. CDR3 nucleotide sequence: TGTGCCAGCAGCGCCGGGGGGGAGATTAACTATGGCTACACCTTC. Translating gives CASSAGGEINYGYTF.

V is TRBV18 and J is TRBJ1-2, with 7 nucleotides matching TRBD1. The CDR3 is 15 amino acids. V shed 2 bases, J shed 2 bases, and the junction held 5 bases outside the gene matches. Germline V CDR1 and CDR2: KGHSH, LQKENI. CDR3 bases: TGTGCCAGCTCACCATTAACGACAGGGAACTATGGCTACACCTTC. It is translated as CASSPLTTGNYGYTF.

V and J are TRBV9 and TRBJ2-1; 9 nucleotides line up with TRBD2. Germline CDR1 and CDR2: SGDLS and YYNGEE. The CDR3 extends over 16 amino acids. V shed 4 bases, J shed 1 base, and the junction held 6 bases outside the gene matches. CDR3 region: CASSISGSWSYNEQFF. The DNA of the CDR3 is TGTGCCAGCAGCATTAGCGGGAGTTGGTCCTACAATGAGCAGTTCTTC.

CDR3 nucleotides: TGTGCCAGCAGCCAGGGGAGTCCGTATCTAAATTCACCCCTCCACTTT. Its protein product is CASSQGSPYLNSPLHF. V is TRBV14 and J is TRBJ1-6, with unresolved D. V lost 3 bases and J lost 7, with 16 bases in between. The CDR3 extends over 16 amino acids. CDR1 is SGHDN and CDR2 is FVKESK in the germline V gene.